This section outlines one T cell receptor (beta chain) sequence together with its context. The antigen is undetermined. This CDR3 has 14 amino acids. Trimming took 5 bases from V and 7 from J, leaving 14 bases between them. CDR1 and CDR2 from the germline V gene are SGHNT and YENEEA. This record belongs to a study of T cells in Graves' hyperthyroidism and ophthalmopathy. Study in general: Blood was drawn when the patient was first diagnosed and still untreated. Study findings and constraints: The model predicted ophthalmopathy a median around six months before onset.

Using RNA transcripts as the source, TCR beta CDR3 regions were amplified. A set of HTBI primers served as the primers for a first-round RT-PCR of the TCR CDR3. TCRdb analysed the multiplex PCR reads with MiXCR anew, one entry per CDR3 protein. Here the sample spans around 600,000 distinct CDR3 sequences, approximately 15% being singletons. This chain uses TRBV11-3 with TRBJ1-4; D unclear. The specimen was blood. The source of this sequence is a woman aged 45-65 years with Graves' ophthalmopathy. The CDR3 is CASSIMTFGEKLFF. DNA of the CDR3: TGTGCCAGCAGCATTATGACATTCGGTGAAAAACTGTTTTTT.